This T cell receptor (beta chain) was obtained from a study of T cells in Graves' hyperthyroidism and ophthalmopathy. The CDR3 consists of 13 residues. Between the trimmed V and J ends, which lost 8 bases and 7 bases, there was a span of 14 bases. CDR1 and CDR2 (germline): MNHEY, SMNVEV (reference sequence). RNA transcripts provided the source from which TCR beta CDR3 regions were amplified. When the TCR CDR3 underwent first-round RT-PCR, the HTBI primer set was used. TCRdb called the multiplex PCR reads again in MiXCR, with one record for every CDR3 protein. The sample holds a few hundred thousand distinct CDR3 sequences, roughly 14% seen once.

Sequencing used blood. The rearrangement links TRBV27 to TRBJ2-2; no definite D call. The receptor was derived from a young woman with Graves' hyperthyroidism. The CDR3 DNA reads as TGTGCCAGCGGGCAGCATATCAACGGGGAGCTGTTTTTT. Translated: CASGQHINGELFF.